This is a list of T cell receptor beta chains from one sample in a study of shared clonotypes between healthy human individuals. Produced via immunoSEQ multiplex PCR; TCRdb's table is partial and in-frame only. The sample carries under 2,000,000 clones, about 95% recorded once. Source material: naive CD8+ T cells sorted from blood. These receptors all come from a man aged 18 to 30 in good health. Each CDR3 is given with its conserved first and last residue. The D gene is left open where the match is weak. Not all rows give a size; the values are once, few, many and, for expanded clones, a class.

TGTGCCAGCAGTTTAAGGGGAGAGGGGTCACCCCTCCACTTT	CASSLRGEGSPLHF	TRBV28	TRBJ1-6	.	.
TGTGCCAGCAGTGAAGCTTCCCCAGGGGGCGGCAATCAGCCCCAGCATTTT	CASSEASPGGGNQPQHF	TRBV2	TRBJ1-5	TRBD1	.
TGTGCCAGCAGTGAAGTTTCCTTTCCAACGCAGTATTTT	CASSEVSFPTQYF	TRBV2	TRBJ2-3	.	.
TGTGCCAGCAGTCAGGGGACAGGGAAGCAGCCCCAGCATTTT	CASSQGTGKQPQHF	TRBV6-5	TRBJ1-5	TRBD1	.
TGTGCCAGCAGTTACAGGGGCGTGAGCGGCAATCAGCCCCAGCATTTT	CASSYRGVSGNQPQHF	TRBV28	TRBJ1-5	TRBD1	.
TGTGCCAGCAGCGTATATGGGGGCTCCTACGAGCAGTACTTC	CASSVYGGSYEQYF	TRBV9	TRBJ2-7	.	.
TGTGCCAGCAGCGTAGGAGGGTACCTAGCGGGAGGGCCGGGGCAGTTCTTC	CASSVGGYLAGGPGQFF	TRBV9	TRBJ2-1	TRBD2	.
TGTGCCACAGGGCCTACGGGACGGAATAACTATGGCTACACCTTC	CATGPTGRNNYGYTF	TRBV10-3	TRBJ1-2	.	once
TGCAGCGTTCTATTCGGGACAGGGAGAACTGAAGCTTTCTTT	CSVLFGTGRTEAFF	TRBV29-1	TRBJ1-1	TRBD1	.
TGTGCCAGCAGCGTCGCAGGGGGCAATGAGCAGTTCTTC	CASSVAGGNEQFF	TRBV9	TRBJ2-1	TRBD1	.
TGTGCCAGCAGTTATGCCATAGGAGAGACCCAGTACTTC	CASSYAIGETQYF	TRBV6-5	TRBJ2-5	.	.
TGTGCCAGCAGCCTACGGGAGAGCTCCTACAATGAGCAGTTCTTC	CASSLRESSYNEQFF	TRBV9	TRBJ2-1	.	.
TGTGCCAGCAGCTGGGGGCTTAGTCAGCCCCAGCATTTT	CASSWGLSQPQHF	TRBV7-6	TRBJ1-5	.	.
TGTGCCAGCAGAGCCGGGAACCACAATGAGCAGTTCTTC	CASRAGNHNEQFF	TRBV6-5	TRBJ2-1	.	.
TGTGCCAGCAGCCTCACGACAGGACGTTATTCGGCACCCCTCCACTTT	CASSLTTGRYSAPLHF	TRBV7-9	TRBJ1-6	.	.
TGTGCCAGCAGCCCCGGGACTAGCGGCACAGATACGCAGTATTTT	CASSPGTSGTDTQYF	TRBV5-4	TRBJ2-3	TRBD2	.
TGTGCCAGCAGCCCTCTTCACGGGGTCGAGCAGTACTTC	CASSPLHGVEQYF	TRBV13	TRBJ2-7	.	.
TGTGCCAGCAGCTCTCGGACGCCGAACACCGGGGAGCTGTTTTTT	CASSSRTPNTGELFF	TRBV7-6	TRBJ2-2	.	.
TGTGCCAGTACCGGGACAGGAAACACAGATACGCAGTATTTT	CASTGTGNTDTQYF	TRBV6-5	TRBJ2-3	TRBD1	.
TGCGCCAGCAGGGTAGCCGAGACCTACGAGCAGTACTTC	CASRVAETYEQYF	TRBV5-1	TRBJ2-7	.	.
TGTGCCAGCAGTTTATTGGGAGAGGGCGAGCAGTACTTC	CASSLLGEGEQYF	TRBV27	TRBJ2-7	.	.
TGTGCCAGCAGTGTACTAGCCGATGAGCAGTTCTTC	CASSVLADEQFF	TRBV2	TRBJ2-1	.	.
TGTGCCAGCAGCGCGCCAAACCAAGAGACCCAGTACTTC	CASSAPNQETQYF	TRBV9	TRBJ2-5	.	once
TGTGCCAGTAGTATCGAGGGACATAACGGCTACACCTTC	CASSIEGHNGYTF	TRBV19	TRBJ1-2	.	.
TGTGCCAGCAGTTTCGGGGTCGATGAGCAGTTCTTC	CASSFGVDEQFF	TRBV27	TRBJ2-1	.	.
TGTGCCAGCAGCTTAACTAGCGGATACAATGAGCAGTTCTTC	CASSLTSGYNEQFF	TRBV7-2	TRBJ2-1	TRBD2	.
TGTGCCAGCAGTGACGTCAGTTGGGTTAATGAAAAACTGTTTTTT	CASSDVSWVNEKLFF	TRBV2	TRBJ1-4	.	.
TGTGCCAGCAATCGTAGCGGGAGTCGCTACGAGCAGTACTTC	CASNRSGSRYEQYF	TRBV6-9	TRBJ2-7	TRBD2	.
TGTGCCAGCAGCAAACGTGCCACAGATACGCAGTATTTT	CASSKRATDTQYF	TRBV7-6	TRBJ2-3	.	.
TGCAGCGTTGTCGCAGAGATCTATGGCTACACCTTC	CSVVAEIYGYTF	TRBV29-1	TRBJ1-2	.	.
TGTGCCAGCAGCCAAGATAAAGCCTGGGGGGAGTACTTC	CASSQDKAWGEYF	TRBV14	TRBJ2-7	.	once
TGTGCCACCAGTCCCTCACCGCCCCTTAGGGAAGCCTATGGCTACACCTTC	CATSPSPPLREAYGYTF	TRBV15	TRBJ1-2	.	.
TGTGCCAGCAGCGGAATTGGATACACTGAAGCTTTCTTT	CASSGIGYTEAFF	TRBV6-6	TRBJ1-1	.	.
TGTGCCAGCAGCTTACGACGGTACACTGAAGCTTTCTTT	CASSLRRYTEAFF	TRBV5-6	TRBJ1-1	.	.
TGTGCCAGCAGCTTTATAGGGAACACCGGGGAGCTGTTTTTT	CASSFIGNTGELFF	TRBV7-2	TRBJ2-2	.	.
TGCGCCAGCAGGCGAGGCGGGAGGGAGATTTGGGGAGATACGCAGTATTTT	CASRRGGREIWGDTQYF	TRBV5-1	TRBJ2-3	TRBD2	.
TGTGCCAGTAGTATCTTAGGTACTAACTATGGCTACACCTTC	CASSILGTNYGYTF	TRBV19	TRBJ1-2	.	.
TGTGCCAGCAGTTGGGTCCATGGGGACACTGAAGCTTTCTTT	CASSWVHGDTEAFF	TRBV6-5	TRBJ1-1	.	.
TGTGCCTGGAGTGTCGGTAGCGGGGGGGCCGACGAGCAGTACTTC	CAWSVGSGGADEQYF	TRBV30	TRBJ2-7	TRBD2	.
TGCAGCGTTGTTCCCGGACTATCGTCCTACGAGCAGTACTTC	CSVVPGLSSYEQYF	TRBV29-1	TRBJ2-7	.	.